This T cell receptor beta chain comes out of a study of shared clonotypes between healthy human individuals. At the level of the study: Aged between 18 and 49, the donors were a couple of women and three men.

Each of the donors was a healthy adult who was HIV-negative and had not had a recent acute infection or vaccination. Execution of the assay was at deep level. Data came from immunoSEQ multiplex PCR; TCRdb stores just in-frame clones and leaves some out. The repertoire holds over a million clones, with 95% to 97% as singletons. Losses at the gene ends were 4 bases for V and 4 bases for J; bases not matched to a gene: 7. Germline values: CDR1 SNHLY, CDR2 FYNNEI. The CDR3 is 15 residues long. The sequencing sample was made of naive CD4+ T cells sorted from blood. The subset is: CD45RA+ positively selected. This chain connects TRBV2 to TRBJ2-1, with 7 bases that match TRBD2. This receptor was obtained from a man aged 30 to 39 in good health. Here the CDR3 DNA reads TGTGCCAGCAGTGGCGGGAGTGGGTCATACAATGAGCAGTTCTTC. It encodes CASSGGSGSYNEQFF.